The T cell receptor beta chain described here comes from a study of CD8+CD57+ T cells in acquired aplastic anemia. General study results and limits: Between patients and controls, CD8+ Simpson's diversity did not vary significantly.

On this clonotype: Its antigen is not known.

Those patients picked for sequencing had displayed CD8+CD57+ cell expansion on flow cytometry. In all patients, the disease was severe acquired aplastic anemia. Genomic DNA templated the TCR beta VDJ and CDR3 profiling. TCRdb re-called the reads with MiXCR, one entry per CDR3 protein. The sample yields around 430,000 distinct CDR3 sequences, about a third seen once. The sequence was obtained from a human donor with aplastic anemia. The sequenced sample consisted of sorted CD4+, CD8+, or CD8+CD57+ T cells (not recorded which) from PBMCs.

The CDR3, as DNA: TGTGCCAGCAGTTACCAGGCGGGACAGGGACTTTCCGAGCAGTACTTC. It specifies CASSYQAGQGLSEQYF. The chain recombines TRBV25-1 with TRBJ2-7, with TRBD1 matching over 9 bases. With V trimmed by 5 bases and J by 6 bases, 14 bases remained unmatched. The germline CDR1 and CDR2 sequences are MGHDK and SYGVNS. CDR3 length: 16 residues.